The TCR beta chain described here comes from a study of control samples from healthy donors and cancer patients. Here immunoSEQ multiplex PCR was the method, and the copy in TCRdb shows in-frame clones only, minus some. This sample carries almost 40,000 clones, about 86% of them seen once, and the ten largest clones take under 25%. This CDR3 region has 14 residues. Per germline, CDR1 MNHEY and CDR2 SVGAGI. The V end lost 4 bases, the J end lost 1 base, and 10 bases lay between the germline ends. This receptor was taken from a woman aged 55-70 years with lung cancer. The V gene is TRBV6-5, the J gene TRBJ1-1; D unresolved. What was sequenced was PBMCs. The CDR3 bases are TGTGCCAGCAGTTTAGCGCGGGAGAACACTGAAGCTTTCTTT. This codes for CASSLARENTEAFF.